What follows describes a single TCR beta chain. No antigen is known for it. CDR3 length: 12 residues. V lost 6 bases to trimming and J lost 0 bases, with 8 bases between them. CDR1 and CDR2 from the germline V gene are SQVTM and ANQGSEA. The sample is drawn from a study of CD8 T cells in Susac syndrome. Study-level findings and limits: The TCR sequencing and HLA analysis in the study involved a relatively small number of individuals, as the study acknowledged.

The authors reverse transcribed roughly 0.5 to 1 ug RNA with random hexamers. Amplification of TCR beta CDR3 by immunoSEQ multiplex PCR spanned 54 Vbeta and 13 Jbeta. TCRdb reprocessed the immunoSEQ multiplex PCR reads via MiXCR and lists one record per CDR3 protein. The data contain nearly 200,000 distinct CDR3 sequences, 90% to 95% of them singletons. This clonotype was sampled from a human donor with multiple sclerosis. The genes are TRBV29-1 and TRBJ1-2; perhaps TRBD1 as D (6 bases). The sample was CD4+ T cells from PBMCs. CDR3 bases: TGCAGCGTCAGGGGCCCTAACTATGGCTACACCTTC. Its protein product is CSVRGPNYGYTF.